A selection of T cell receptor beta chains follows, all from one sample in a study of T cell responses to AZD1222 COVID-19 vaccine. The table came from immunoSEQ multiplex PCR; TCRdb's copy has only in-frame clones and leaves some out. Here the sample spans 100,000 to 150,000 clones, 75% to 90% being singletons. Sample: peripheral blood, taken on day 0 of AZD1222 vaccination. These receptors all stem from an adult in good health. The conserved cysteine and the conserved F or W are not part of the CDR3 here. D genes are given only for firm matches.

V,D,J,CDR3
TRBV7-7,-,TRBJ1-1,ASSLQENTEAF
TRBV3-1/TRBV3-2,-,TRBJ2-1,ASSQDLLDFPYNEQF
TRBV10-3,-,TRBJ1-1,AISESHSANTEAF
TRBV5-1,TRBD2,TRBJ2-1,ASSFDITSGVNYNEQF
TRBV2,-,TRBJ1-2,ASSEAGPYGYT
TRBV6-5,-,TRBJ2-3,ASGVLGSTDTQY
TRBV6-2/TRBV6-3,-,TRBJ2-7,ASSSAGRGYEQY
TRBV9,TRBD1,TRBJ1-6,ASSVEGQYNSPLH
TRBV10-3,TRBD2,TRBJ2-7,AISVSVLAGHEQY
TRBV2,-,TRBJ2-5,ASSEGEPPQETQY
TRBV28,-,TRBJ2-7,ASSRTDYEQY
TRBV11-3,-,TRBJ2-2,ASSPPDGVGELF
TRBV7-2,TRBD1,TRBJ1-4,ASSPDRGSEKLF
TRBV5-1,-,TRBJ1-1,ASRFESYTEAF
TRBV7-9,-,TRBJ2-7,ASSARGSYEQY
TRBV5-5,TRBD1,TRBJ1-1,ASSTQGADTEAF
TRBV19,-,TRBJ1-3,ATQQRGGGNTIY
TRBV7-2,-,TRBJ1-1,ASSLQGRLTEAF
TRBV13,TRBD2,TRBJ2-2,ASRGRAAGELF
TRBV2,-,TRBJ2-4,ASSELQSSNIQY